The next 5 T cell receptor beta chains were all read from a single sample in a study of OX40 agonist ivuxolimab in advanced cancers. Some clones are missing from TCRdb's copy, which holds only in-frame ones; the method was immunoSEQ multiplex PCR. The table shows fewer than 75,000 clones, with 80% to 90% occurring only once. The material was CD4+ or CD8+ T cells sorted from blood, obtained in a trial of the OX40 agonist ivuxolimab. The receptors shown here come from an adult with an advanced solid tumor such as melanoma, head and neck, liver or kidney cancer.

The chain employs TRBV6-1 and TRBJ1-5; the match to TRBD1 covers 12 bases. Germline V gene lookup returns CDR1 MNHNS and CDR2 SASEGT. The CDR3 has 15 residues. With V trimmed by 6 bases and J by 7 bases, 7 bases remained unmatched. In nucleotides, the CDR3 is TGTGCCAGCAGACCGGGACAGGGGGCCAACCAGCCCCAGCATTTT. Amino acids: CASRPGQGANQPQHF.

The V call is TRBV19, the J call TRBJ2-2, with 8 bases that match TRBD1. Germline V gene data show CDR1 as LNHDA and CDR2 as SQIVND (reference sequence). V lost 10 bases to trimming and J lost 0 bases; unmatched junction nucleotides: 4. There are 14 residues in the CDR3. Here the CDR3 reads CATMGQANTGELFF. The DNA of the CDR3 is TGTGCCACCATGGGACAGGCGAACACCGGGGAGCTGTTTTTT.

The genes are TRBV29-1 and TRBJ2-1; the match to TRBD2 covers 13 bases. The CDR3 contains 13 residues. From germline, CDR1 is SQVTM and CDR2 ANQGSEA. V shed 6 bases and J 15 bases; nucleotides not matched to a gene: 11. Here the CDR3 DNA reads TGCAGCGTCACCGGGACTAGCGGGGAGGTTAGGTTCTTC. This encodes CSVTGTSGEVRFF.

The genes are TRBV7-9 and TRBJ2-5, with TRBD2 as a possible D gene (7 bases). The CDR3 runs 15 residues. CDR1 and CDR2 (germline): SEHNR, FQNEAQ (reference sequence). V lost 5 bases and J lost 5, with 18 bases in between. The CDR3 sequence: CASSPWGGGGETQYF. CDR3 bases: TGTGCCAGCAGCCCTTGGGGGGGCGGCGGGGAGACCCAGTACTTC.

This clone was recorded once. The chain is built from TRBV18 and TRBJ2-1; tentatively, D is TRBD2 (5 bases). CDR1 and CDR2 (germline): KGHSH, LQKENI. V was pared by 4 bases and J by 6 bases, with 16 bases between. This CDR3 has 15 amino acids. The CDR3 DNA is TGTGCCAGCTCACTCGGAGACGGGAATGGCAATGAGCAGTTCTTC. Protein product: CASSLGDGNGNEQFF.